One and the same sample provided the 7 T cell receptor beta chains below, sequenced in a study of human T cells and chemical hapten exposure (dated by TCRdb to about 2021). The library relied on RACE. This sample was sequenced with a NextSeq 500. The public sequencing data were trimmed at Q25 with fastp and processed into clonotypes with MiXCR by TCRdb, which kept only in-frame beta chains. Rows merge per CDR3 protein into single entries with the most common DNA and genes. In all, the sample holds roughly 150,000 distinct CDR3 sequences, and around a quarter of those were seen once. The ten largest account for roughly 2.2% of the sample. What the time point label conveys for this sample: patch test 3, about 24 weeks after DPC sensitization. This specimen's treatment or condition label, per the study, means: therapeutic diphenylcyclopropenone sensitization with weekly scalp DPC. The sequenced sample was whole blood, obtained in connection with sensitization to the hapten diphenylcyclopropenone (DPC). These receptors came from a woman aged 18-30 years with alopecia areata. Some clones in this sample may be carry-over from other donors' samples.

V gene TRBV12-3 or TRBV12-4 combines with J gene TRBJ1-1, with 10 nucleotides matching TRBD1. This CDR3 spans 14 amino acids. The J segment lost 3 bases and the V segment lost 4 bases, leaving 2 bases of the junction unmatched. CDR3: CASSSGTGDTEAFF. Written as DNA, the CDR3 is TGTGCCAGCAGTTCTGGGACAGGGGACACTGAAGCTTTCTTT.

The chain recombines TRBV25-1 with TRBJ2-2; D unresolved. Looked up from germline, CDR1 is MGHDK and CDR2 is SYGVNS. The CDR3 covers 11 residues. The germline V and J ends were trimmed by 8 bases and 6 bases, with 7 bases remaining between them. DNA for the CDR3: TGTGCCAGCCATGCATCCGGGGAGCTGTTTTTT. Its translation is CASHASGELFF.

In this sample, this clonotype turned up a few times. V and J are TRBV4-2 and TRBJ2-7; 10 bases line up with TRBD1. J gave up 2 bases and V 4 bases, and 5 bases lay outside the gene matches. The CDR3 runs 15 residues. The germline V gene encodes CDR1 LGHNA and CDR2 YNFKEQ. The DNA for the CDR3 is TGTGCCAGCAGCCCATACGGGACAGGGGCCTACGAGCAGTACTTC. This codes for CASSPYGTGAYEQYF.

This clonotype was observed a few times. CDR3 coding DNA: TGCAGCGTTGGCCCCCTTGACTCTGAGCGGTCTGGGGCCAACGTCCTGACTTTC. Its translation: CSVGPLDSERSGANVLTF. J is TRBJ2-6 and V is TRBV29-1, with D possibly TRBD2 on 5 matching bases. The germline V gene encodes CDR1 SQVTM and CDR2 ANQGSEA. Trimming pared 4 bases from V and 1 base from J, leaving 20 bases between. The CDR3 covers 18 residues.

The chain carries TRBV4-1 and TRBJ2-2, with D tentatively TRBD2 (6 bases). Trimming took off 1 base at V and 7 bases at J, with 16 bases between the two ends. Germline CDR1 and CDR2: MGHRA and YSYEKL. The CDR3 spans 16 residues. The DNA of the CDR3 is TGCGCCAGCAGCCAAGTCCGGGTTCGGGGGAGCGGGGAGCTGTTTTTT. This translates into CASSQVRVRGSGELFF.

V is TRBV15 and J is TRBJ2-1; the match to TRBD2 covers 7 bases. The germline gives CDR1 LNHNV, CDR2 YYDKDF (reference sequence). This CDR3 has 18 amino acids. V was pared by 1 base and J by 7 bases, with 16 bases of the junction left unmatched. CDR3 DNA sequence: TGTGCCACCAGCAGAGTAAAGGGAACAAGCGGGGAAGGAAATGAGCAGTTCTTC. Protein: CATSRVKGTSGEGNEQFF.

This clonotype was seen a handful of times. The V gene is TRBV4-1, the J gene TRBJ2-7, with a weak D call TRBD1 (6 bases). This CDR3 spans 13 amino acids. The germline V gene has CDR1 MGHRA and CDR2 YSYEKL. Trimming left V 4 bases short and J 7 bases short, with 14 bases between. DNA of the CDR3: TGCGCCAGCAGCCCGACAGGCCCTAAGGAGCAGTACTTC. It encodes CASSPTGPKEQYF.